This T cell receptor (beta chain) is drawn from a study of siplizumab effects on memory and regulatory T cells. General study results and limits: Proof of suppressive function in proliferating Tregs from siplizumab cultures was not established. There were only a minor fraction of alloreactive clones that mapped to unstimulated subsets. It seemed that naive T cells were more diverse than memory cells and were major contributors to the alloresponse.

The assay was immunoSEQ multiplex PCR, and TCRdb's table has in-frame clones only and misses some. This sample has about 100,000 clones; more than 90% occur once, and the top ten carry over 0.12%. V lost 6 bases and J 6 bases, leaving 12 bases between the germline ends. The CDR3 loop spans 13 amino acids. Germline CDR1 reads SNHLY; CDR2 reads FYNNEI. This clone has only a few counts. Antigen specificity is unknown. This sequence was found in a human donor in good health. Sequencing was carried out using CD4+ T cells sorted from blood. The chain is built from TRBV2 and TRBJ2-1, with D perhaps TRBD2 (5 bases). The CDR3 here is CASRVDWRNEQFF. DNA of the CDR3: TGTGCCAGCAGAGTGGACTGGCGCAATGAGCAGTTCTTC.